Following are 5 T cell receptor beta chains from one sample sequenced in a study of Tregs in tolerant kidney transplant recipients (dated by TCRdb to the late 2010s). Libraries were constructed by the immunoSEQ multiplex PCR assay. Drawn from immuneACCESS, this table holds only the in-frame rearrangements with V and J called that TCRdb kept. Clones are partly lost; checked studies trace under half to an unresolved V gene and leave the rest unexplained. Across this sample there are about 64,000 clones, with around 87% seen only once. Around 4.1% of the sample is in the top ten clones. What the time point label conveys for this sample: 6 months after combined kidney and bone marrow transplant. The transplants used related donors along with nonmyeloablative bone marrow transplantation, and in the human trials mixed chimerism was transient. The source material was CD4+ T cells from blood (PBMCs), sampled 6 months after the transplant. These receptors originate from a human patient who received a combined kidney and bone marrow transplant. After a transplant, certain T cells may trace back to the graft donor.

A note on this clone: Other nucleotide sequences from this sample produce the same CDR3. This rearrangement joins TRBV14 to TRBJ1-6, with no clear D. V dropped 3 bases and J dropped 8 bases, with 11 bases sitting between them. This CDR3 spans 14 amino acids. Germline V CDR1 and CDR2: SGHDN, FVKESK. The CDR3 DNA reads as TGTGCCAGCAGCCACCGCCTGAGAGATTCACCCCTCCACTTT. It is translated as CASSHRLRDSPLHF. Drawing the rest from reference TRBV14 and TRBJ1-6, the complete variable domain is EAGVTQFPSHSVIEKGQTVTLRCDPISGHDNLYWYRRVMGKEIKFLLHFVKESKQDESGMPNNRFLAERTGGTYSTLKVQPAELEDSGVYFCASSHRLRDSPLHFGNGTRLTVT.

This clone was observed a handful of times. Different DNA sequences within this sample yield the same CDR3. The CDR3 DNA sequence: TGTGCCAGCAGCTTGGGGACAGCCAACACCGGGGAGCTGTTTTTT. Translating gives CASSLGTANTGELFF. The chain employs TRBV7-6 and TRBJ2-2, with 7 positions matching TRBD1. The J segment lost 2 bases and the V segment lost 3 bases, leaving 3 bases of the junction unmatched. The CDR3 loop spans 15 amino acids. Germline values: CDR1 SGHVS, CDR2 FNYEAQ.

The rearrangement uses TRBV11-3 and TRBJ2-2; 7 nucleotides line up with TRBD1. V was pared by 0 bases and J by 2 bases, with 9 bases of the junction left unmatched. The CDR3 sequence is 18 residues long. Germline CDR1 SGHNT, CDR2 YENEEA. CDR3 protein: CASSLDGDGTANTGELFF. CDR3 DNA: TGTGCCAGCAGCTTAGATGGCGATGGGACAGCTAACACCGGGGAGCTGTTTTTT. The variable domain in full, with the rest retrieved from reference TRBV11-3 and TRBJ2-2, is EAGVVQSPRYKIIEKKQPVAFWCNPISGHNTLYWYLQNLGQGPELLIRYENEEAVDDSQLPKDRFSAERLKGVDSTLKIQPAELGDSAVYLCASSLDGDGTANTGELFFGEGSRLTVL.

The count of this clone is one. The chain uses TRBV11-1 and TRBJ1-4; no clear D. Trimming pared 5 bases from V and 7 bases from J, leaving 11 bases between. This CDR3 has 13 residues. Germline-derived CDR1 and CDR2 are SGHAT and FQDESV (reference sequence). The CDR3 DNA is TGTGCCAGCAGCAAAAACGGGGTTGAAAAACTGTTTTTT. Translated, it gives CASSKNGVEKLFF.

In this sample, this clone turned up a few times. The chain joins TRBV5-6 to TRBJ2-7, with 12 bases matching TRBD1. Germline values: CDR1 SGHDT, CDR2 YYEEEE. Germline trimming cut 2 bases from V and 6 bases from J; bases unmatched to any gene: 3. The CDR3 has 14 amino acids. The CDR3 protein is CASSFRDRGPEQYF. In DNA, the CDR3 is TGTGCCAGCAGCTTCCGGGACAGGGGGCCCGAGCAGTACTTC.